This T cell receptor beta chain emerged from a study of blood T cell repertoires in COVID-19. V lost 2 bases to trimming and J lost 2 bases; unmatched junction nucleotides: 3. This CDR3 comprises 16 residues. The germline V gene has CDR1 MGHRA and CDR2 YSYEKL. Assay used: immunoSEQ multiplex PCR; TCRdb lists only in-frame clones, some missing. The repertoire holds 70,000 to 100,000 clones, with 80% to 90% as singletons. The sequence was obtained from a man at least 80 years old with active or convalescent COVID-19. The sequencing sample was made of peripheral blood. The V gene is TRBV4-1, the J gene TRBJ1-2, with 12 bases lining up with TRBD1. Here the CDR3 DNA reads TGCGCCAGCAGCCAAACCGGGACAGGGGGCAACTATGGCTACACCTTC. Protein product: CASSQTGTGGNYGYTF.